The next 14 T cell receptor beta chains were all read from a single sample in a study of radiation and T cells in renal cell carcinoma. Time point in this sample: blood 4 weeks post-SBRT, at nephrectomy. Treatment denoted: 15 Gy SBRT to primary tumor, nephrectomy 4 weeks later. Profiled with immunoSEQ multiplex PCR; TCRdb holds only in-frame clones, not every one. The repertoire holds around 64,000 clones, with 60% to 85% as singletons. Sequencing used blood, obtained from a patient whose treatment included radiotherapy and nephrectomy. The receptors originated from a man between 60 and 70 years old with renal cell carcinoma.

The chain uses TRBV6-1 and TRBJ1-4, with D maybe TRBD1 (5 bases). The CDR3 runs to 14 residues. Germline lookup yields CDR1 MNHNS and CDR2 SASEGT. The V and J ends lost 3 bases and 4 bases respectively, with 9 bases between them. CDR3 DNA sequence: TGTGCCAGCAGTGAGTCGAGGGGTAATGAAAAACTGTTTTTT. Its translation is CASSESRGNEKLFF.

The chain joins TRBV6-5 to TRBJ1-5; D may be TRBD1 (6 bases). From germline, CDR1 is MNHEY and CDR2 SVGAGI. V dropped 6 bases and J dropped 11 bases, with 11 bases sitting between them. The CDR3 is 11 amino acids. The CDR3 sequence: CASSKGTTQHF. The DNA for the CDR3 is TGTGCCAGCAGCAAAGGGACAACCCAGCATTTT.

The chain uses TRBV29-1 and TRBJ2-2; the match to TRBD1 covers 8 bases. After removal of 7 bases from V and 1 base from J, the junction contained 5 bases not matched to a gene. The CDR3 totals 14 residues. The germline CDR1 and CDR2 sequences are SQVTM and ANQGSEA. DNA of the CDR3: TGCAGCGCTGTAGGACAGGGGAACACCGGGGAGCTGTTTTTT. Amino acids: CSAVGQGNTGELFF.

The V call is TRBV9, the J call TRBJ1-5; tentatively, D is TRBD1 (5 bases). With 4 bases removed from V and 6 bases from J, the gap between germline ends came to 17 bases. CDR1 is SGDLS, CDR2 YYNGEE, per germline. There are 15 residues in the CDR3. CDR3 DNA: TGTGCCAGCAGCCTCACACCTGGGGCAGGTCAGCCCCAGCATTTT. Protein sequence: CASSLTPGAGQPQHF.

The gene calls are TRBV6-5 and TRBJ1-2; 7 nucleotides agree with TRBD1. This CDR3 spans 13 amino acids. J gave up 7 bases and V 6 bases, and 8 bases lay outside the gene matches. The germline V gene has CDR1 MNHEY and CDR2 SVGAGI. This CDR3 reads CASRQGNDGGYTF. In DNA, the CDR3 is TGTGCCAGCAGACAGGGGAACGATGGTGGCTACACCTTC.

The rearrangement uses TRBV19 and TRBJ1-6; D ambiguous. V was pared by 3 bases and J by 0 bases, with 12 bases between. This CDR3 has 17 residues. Germline V gives CDR1 LNHDA, CDR2 SQIVND (reference sequence). The chain's CDR3 is CASSIRDLSSYNSPLHF. The CDR3 bases are TGTGCCAGTAGTATTCGGGATCTAAGCTCCTATAATTCACCCCTCCACTTT.

The chain links TRBV9 to TRBJ1-2, with D tentatively TRBD1 (6 bases). The length of the CDR3 is 16 residues. CDR1 is SGDLS, CDR2 YYNGEE, per germline. V was shortened by 0 bases and J by 4 bases, with 16 bases between the two germline ends. CDR3 sequence reads: CASSVERGALGYGYTF. Here the CDR3 DNA reads TGTGCCAGCAGCGTAGAGAGGGGGGCCCTCGGCTATGGCTACACCTTC.

This chain joins TRBV7-2 and TRBJ1-1; 7 positions agree with TRBD1. The CDR3 consists of 15 residues. Looked up from germline, CDR1 is SGHTA and CDR2 is FQGNSA. Trimming took 5 bases from V and 0 from J; bases not matched to a gene: 6. The CDR3 reads CASSREGQMNTEAFF. CDR3 bases: TGTGCCAGCAGCCGAGAGGGACAGATGAACACTGAAGCTTTCTTT.

The chain joins TRBV2 to TRBJ1-2; tentative D call: TRBD1 (5 bases). There are 15 residues in the CDR3. Looked up from germline, CDR1 is SNHLY and CDR2 is FYNNEI. The V and J ends lost 3 bases and 0 bases respectively, with 11 bases between them. CDR3 DNA: TGTGCCAGCAGTGACGACAGCTTAGCTAACTATGGCTACACCTTC. Translated: CASSDDSLANYGYTF.

The V and J genes are TRBV15 and TRBJ2-7; 11 bases are a match to TRBD1. CDR1 is LNHNV, CDR2 YYDKDF, per germline (reference sequence). This CDR3 contains 15 residues. V dropped 3 bases and J dropped 4; count of bases not matched to a gene: 5. The CDR3 DNA reads as TGTGCCACCAGCAGCCGGGACAGGGGGATTTACGAGCAGTACTTC. It codes for CATSSRDRGIYEQYF.

This rearrangement joins TRBV10-3 to TRBJ2-3, with D possibly TRBD2 on 6 matching bases. Trimming took off 4 bases at V and 3 bases at J, with 14 bases between the two ends. Germline lookup yields CDR1 ENHRY and CDR2 SYGVKD. The CDR3 totals 15 residues. CDR3 coding DNA: TGTGCCATCAGTGTGGGACTGTCGGAGACAGATACGCAGTATTTT. Protein: CAISVGLSETDTQYF.

J is TRBJ1-6 and V is TRBV10-3; D is possibly TRBD1 (5 bases). Trimming shortened V by 4 bases and J by 7 bases, and 17 bases separated the two germline ends. This CDR3 has 16 residues. CDR1 and CDR2 (germline): ENHRY, SYGVKD. DNA of the CDR3: TGTGCCATCAGTGGTACACGGGGCGACAGAAATTCACCCCTCCACTTT. Translation: CAISGTRGDRNSPLHF.

This clone was seen a handful of times. The rearrangement uses TRBV19 and TRBJ1-1, with a possible D match to TRBD1 (5 bases). The CDR3 is 15 residues long. Looked up from germline, CDR1 is LNHDA and CDR2 is SQIVND (reference sequence). V gave up 3 bases and J gave up 1 base, with 12 bases separating them. CDR3 residues: CASSMGLRENTEAFF. The CDR3 DNA reads as TGTGCCAGTAGTATGGGGCTTCGGGAGAACACTGAAGCTTTCTTT. Full variable domain (missing parts from reference TRBV19 and TRBJ1-1): DGGITQSPKYLFRKEGQNVTLSCEQNLNHDAMYWYRQDPGQGLRLIYYSQIVNDFQKGDIAEGYSVSREKKESFPLTVTSAQKNPTAFYLCASSMGLRENTEAFFGQGTRLTVV.

This clone has a single count. The chain has TRBV5-6 and TRBJ2-1; TRBD1 aligns across 7 bases. V lost 6 bases to trimming and J lost 4 bases; unmatched junction nucleotides: 13. Germline CDR1 and CDR2: SGHDT and YYEEEE. The CDR3 has 16 residues. CDR3 amino acids: CASTSGTGTAYNEQFF. CDR3 DNA sequence: TGTGCCAGCACCTCGGGAACCGGGACAGCTTACAATGAGCAGTTCTTC.